This record covers a single TCR beta chain. The V end was cut by 2 bases, the J end by 8 bases, with 12 bases between. The length of the CDR3 is 13 residues. Germline V CDR1 and CDR2: MNHEY, SVGAGI. The source of the sample is a study of blood T cell repertoires in COVID-19. Assay: immunoSEQ multiplex PCR; the TCRdb copy retains only in-frame clones and omits some. Among 200,000 to 250,000 clones listed, about 90% were seen once. The chain employs TRBV6-5 and TRBJ1-2; maybe TRBD1 (6 bases). This TCR was recovered from a woman between 50 and 59 years old in a cohort exposed to, infected with or recovered from COVID-19 (not recorded which). The source material was PBMCs or T cells enriched from blood (not recorded which). This chain's CDR3 is CASSYIRGSGYTF. DNA of the CDR3: TGTGCCAGCAGTTACATAAGGGGGAGCGGCTACACCTTC.